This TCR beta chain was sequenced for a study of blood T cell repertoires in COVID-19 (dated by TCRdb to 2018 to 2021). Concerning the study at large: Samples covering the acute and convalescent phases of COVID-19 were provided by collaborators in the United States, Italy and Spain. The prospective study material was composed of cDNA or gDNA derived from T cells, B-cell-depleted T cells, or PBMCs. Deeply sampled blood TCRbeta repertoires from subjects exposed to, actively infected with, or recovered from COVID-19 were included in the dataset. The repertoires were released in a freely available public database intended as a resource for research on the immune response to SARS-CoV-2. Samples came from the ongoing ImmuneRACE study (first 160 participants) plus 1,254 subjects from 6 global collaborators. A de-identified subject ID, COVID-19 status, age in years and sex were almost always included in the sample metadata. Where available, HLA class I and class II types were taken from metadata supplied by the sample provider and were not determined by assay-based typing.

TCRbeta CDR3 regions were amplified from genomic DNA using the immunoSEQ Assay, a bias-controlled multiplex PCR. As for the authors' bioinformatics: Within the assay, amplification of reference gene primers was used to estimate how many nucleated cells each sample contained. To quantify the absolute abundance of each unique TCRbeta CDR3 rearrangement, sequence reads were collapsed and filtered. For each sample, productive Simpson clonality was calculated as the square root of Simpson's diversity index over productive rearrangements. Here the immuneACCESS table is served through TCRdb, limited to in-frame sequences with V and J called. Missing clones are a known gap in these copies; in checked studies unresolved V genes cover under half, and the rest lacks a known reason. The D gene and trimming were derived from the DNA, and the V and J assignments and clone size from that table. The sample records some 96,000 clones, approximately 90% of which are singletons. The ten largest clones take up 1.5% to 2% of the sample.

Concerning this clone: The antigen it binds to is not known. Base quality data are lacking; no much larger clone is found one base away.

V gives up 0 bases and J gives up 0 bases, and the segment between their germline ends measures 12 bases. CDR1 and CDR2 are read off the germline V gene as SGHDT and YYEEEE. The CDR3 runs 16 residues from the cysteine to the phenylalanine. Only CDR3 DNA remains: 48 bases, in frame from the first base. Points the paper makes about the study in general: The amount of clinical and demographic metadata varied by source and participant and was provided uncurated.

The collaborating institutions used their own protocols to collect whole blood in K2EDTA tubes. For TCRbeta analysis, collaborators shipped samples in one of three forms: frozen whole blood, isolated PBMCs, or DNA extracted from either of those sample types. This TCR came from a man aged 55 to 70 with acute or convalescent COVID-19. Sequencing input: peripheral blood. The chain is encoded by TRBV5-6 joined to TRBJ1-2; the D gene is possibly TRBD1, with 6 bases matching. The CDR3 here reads CASSLVDRPSNYGYTF. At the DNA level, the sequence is TGTGCCAGCAGCTTGGTAGACAGGCCGTCTAACTATGGCTACACCTTC.